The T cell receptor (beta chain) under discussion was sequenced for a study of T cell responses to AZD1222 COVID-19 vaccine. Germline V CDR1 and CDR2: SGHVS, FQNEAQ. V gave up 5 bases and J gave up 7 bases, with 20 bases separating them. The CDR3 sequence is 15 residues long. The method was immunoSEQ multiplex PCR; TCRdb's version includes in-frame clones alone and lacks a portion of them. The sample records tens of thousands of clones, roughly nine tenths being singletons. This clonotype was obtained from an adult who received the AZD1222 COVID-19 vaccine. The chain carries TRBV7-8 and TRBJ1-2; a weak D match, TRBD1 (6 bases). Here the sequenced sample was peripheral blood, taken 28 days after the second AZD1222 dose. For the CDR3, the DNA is TGTGCCAGCAGCCCGAGGGGGGGCAGGGGAGGTGGCTACACCTTC. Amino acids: CASSPRGGRGGGYTF.